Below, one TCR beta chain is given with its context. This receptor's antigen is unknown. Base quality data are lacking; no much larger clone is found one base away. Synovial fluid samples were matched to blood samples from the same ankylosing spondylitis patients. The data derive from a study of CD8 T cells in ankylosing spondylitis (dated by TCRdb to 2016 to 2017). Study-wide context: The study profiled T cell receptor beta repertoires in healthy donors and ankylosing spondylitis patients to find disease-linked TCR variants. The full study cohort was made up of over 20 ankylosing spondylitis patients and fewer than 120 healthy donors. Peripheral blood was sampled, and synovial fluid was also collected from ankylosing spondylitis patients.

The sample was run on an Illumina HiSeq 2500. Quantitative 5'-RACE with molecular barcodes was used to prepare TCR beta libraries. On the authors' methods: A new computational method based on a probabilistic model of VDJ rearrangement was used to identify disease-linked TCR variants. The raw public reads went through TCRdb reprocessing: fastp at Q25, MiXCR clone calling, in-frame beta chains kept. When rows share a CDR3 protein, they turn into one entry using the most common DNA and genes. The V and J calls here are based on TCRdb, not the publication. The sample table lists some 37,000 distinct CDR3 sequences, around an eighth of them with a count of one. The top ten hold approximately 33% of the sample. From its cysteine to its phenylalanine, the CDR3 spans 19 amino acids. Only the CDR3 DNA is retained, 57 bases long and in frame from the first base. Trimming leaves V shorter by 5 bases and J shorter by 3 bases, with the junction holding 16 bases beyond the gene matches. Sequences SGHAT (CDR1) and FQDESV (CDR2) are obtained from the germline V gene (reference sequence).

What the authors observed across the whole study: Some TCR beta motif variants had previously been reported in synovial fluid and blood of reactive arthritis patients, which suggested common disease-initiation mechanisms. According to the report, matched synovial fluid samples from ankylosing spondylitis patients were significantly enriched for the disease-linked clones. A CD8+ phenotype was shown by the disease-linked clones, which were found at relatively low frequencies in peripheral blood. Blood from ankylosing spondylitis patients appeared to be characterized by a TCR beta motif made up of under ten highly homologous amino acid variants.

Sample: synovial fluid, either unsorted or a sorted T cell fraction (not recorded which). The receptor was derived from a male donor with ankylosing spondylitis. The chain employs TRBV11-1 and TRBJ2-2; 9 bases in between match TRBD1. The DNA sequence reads TGTGCCAGCAGCCTAGGCCGGGACAGGGTGGCGCCTTACACCGGGGAGCTGTTTTTT. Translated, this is CASSLGRDRVAPYTGELFF.